This TCR beta chain was sequenced for a study of cytomegalovirus exposure and HLA in healthy donors. V was clipped by 3 bases and J by 6 bases; unmatched bases: 5. The germline V gene encodes CDR1 KGHSH and CDR2 LQKENI. The CDR3 length is 15 residues. The PCR ran on 60 Vbeta and 13 Jbeta primers. Under the authors' procedure: Approximately 87 million unique TCR beta chains, roughly 10 million shared, were counted in a later analysis. Some clones are missing from TCRdb's copy, which holds only in-frame ones; the method was immunoSEQ multiplex PCR. Clone size and the V and J calls come from that table; the DNA yielded D and trimming. The profile shows about 180,000 clones, 60% to 85% of them singletons. Study-wide findings and caveats: CMV serostatus alone was available as immune exposure information. Fewer than 200 TCR beta chains were listed as cytomegalovirus-associated. There were a few CMV-associated chains whose specificity for CMV antigens was confirmed in vitro.

Worth noting for this clone: Its specificity is unknown.

The V gene is TRBV18, the J gene TRBJ1-2; the match to TRBD1 covers 12 bases. This TCR derives from a male donor in good health and CMV-seronegative. Sequenced: PBMCs. DNA for the CDR3: TGTGCCAGCTCACCCAGGGGGACAGGGGGCAATGGCTACACCTTC. The encoded protein is CASSPRGTGGNGYTF.